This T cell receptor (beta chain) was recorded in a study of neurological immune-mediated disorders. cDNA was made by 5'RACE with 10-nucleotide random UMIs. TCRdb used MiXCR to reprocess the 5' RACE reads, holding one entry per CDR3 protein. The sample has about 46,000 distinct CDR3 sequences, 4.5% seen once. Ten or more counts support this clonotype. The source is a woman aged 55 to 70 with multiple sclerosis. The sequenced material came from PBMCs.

In DNA, the CDR3 is TGTGCCAGCAGCTCGACAGGGTATCGAGAGACCCAGTACTTC. Amino acid sequence: CASSSTGYRETQYF. J is TRBJ2-5 and V is TRBV7-2, with TRBD1 matching 7 bases. The CDR3 extends over 14 amino acids. Trimming removed 4 bases from V and 4 bases from J; junction bases left unmatched: 6. Looked up from germline, CDR1 is SGHTA and CDR2 is FQGNSA.